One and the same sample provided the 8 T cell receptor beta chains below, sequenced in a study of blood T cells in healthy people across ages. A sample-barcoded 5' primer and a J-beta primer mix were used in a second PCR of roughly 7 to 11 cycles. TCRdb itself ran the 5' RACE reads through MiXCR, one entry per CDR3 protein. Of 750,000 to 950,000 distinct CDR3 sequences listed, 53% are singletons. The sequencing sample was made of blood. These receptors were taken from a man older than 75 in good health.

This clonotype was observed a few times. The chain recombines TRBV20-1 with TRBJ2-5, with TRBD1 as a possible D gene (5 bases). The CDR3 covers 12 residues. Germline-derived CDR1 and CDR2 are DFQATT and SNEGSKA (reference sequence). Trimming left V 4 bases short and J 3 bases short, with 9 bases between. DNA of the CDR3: TGCAGTGCTACAGGGTTTGAAGAGACCCAGTACTTC. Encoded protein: CSATGFEETQYF.

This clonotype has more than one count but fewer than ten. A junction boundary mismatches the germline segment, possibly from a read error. CDR3 in amino acids: CATADGTGISEANVLTF. CDR3 coding DNA: TGTGCCACCGCCGACGGGACAGGGATATCTGAGGCCAACGTCCTGACTTTC. The chain is built from TRBV24-1 and TRBJ2-6; 9 bases line up with TRBD1. Germline V gene sequence: CDR1 KGHDR, CDR2 SFDVKD. This CDR3 is built from 17 residues.

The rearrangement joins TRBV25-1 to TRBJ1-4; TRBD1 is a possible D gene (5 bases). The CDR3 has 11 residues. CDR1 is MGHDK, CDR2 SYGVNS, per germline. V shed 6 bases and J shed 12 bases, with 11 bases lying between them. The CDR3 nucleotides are TGTGCCAGCAGCCAAGGGGCCCAACTGTTTTTT. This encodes CASSQGAQLFF.

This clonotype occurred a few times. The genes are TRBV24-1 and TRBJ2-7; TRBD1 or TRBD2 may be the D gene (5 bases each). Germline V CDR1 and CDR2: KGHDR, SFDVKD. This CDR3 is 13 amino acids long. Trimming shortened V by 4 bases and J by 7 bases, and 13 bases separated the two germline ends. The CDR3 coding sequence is TGTGCCACCAGTGAGTCGGGACGAGGGGAGCAGTACTTC. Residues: CATSESGRGEQYF.

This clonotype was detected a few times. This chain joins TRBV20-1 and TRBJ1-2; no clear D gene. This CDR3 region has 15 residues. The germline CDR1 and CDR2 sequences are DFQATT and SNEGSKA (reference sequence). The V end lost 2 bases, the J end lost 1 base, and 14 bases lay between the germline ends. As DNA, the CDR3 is TGCAGTGCTAGATTGACGGGCCGATTTAACTATGGCTACACCTTC. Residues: CSARLTGRFNYGYTF.

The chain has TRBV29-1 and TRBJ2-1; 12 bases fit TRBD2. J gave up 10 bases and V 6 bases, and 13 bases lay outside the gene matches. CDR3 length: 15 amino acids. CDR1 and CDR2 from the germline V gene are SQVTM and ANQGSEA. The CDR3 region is CSVARRLAGVGEQFF. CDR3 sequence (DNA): TGCAGCGTGGCAAGACGACTAGCGGGAGTAGGAGAGCAGTTCTTC.

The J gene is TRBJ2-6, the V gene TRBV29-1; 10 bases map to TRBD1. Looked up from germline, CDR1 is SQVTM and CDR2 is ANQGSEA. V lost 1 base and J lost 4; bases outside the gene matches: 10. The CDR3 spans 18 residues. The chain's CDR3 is CSVEASTGGISGANVLTF. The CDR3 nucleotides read TGCAGCGTTGAAGCTTCGACAGGGGGCATATCCGGGGCCAACGTCCTGACTTTC.

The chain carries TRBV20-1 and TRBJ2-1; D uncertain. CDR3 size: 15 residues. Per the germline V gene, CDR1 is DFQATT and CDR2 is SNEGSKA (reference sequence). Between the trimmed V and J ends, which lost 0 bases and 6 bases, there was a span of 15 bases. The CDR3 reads CSARDTVAASNEQFF. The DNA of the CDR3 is TGCAGTGCTAGAGATACTGTTGCTGCTAGCAATGAGCAGTTCTTC.